This record covers a single T cell receptor beta chain. Its antigen is still unknown. The data originate from a study of T cells in tuberculosis. Study at large: In South Africa, adults with active tuberculosis were compared with IGRA-negative and latently infected IGRA-positive adolescents. General observations from the study: A GMM-specific repertoire classifier reached roughly 86% accuracy, AUROC roughly 0.87.

Trimming pared 2 bases from V and 7 bases from J, leaving 14 bases between. The CDR3 runs to 14 residues. Germline-derived CDR1 and CDR2 are SGHNT and YENEEA. Clones were read by immunoSEQ multiplex PCR, and TCRdb kept only the in-frame ones, dropping some. This sample has around 30,000 clones, with more than 75% found just once. Time point in this sample: new active TB diagnosis, blood taken before or within 7 days of starting treatment. Included patients were adults of at least 18, HIV-seronegative, South African. This specimen was PBMCs, taken at tuberculosis diagnosis. V is TRBV11-3 and J is TRBJ2-5; maybe TRBD2 (5 bases). This TCR was recovered from an adult with tuberculosis. The CDR3 nucleotides are TGTGCCAGCAGCTTATCTCCTAGAGAGGGGACCCAGTACTTC. Translating gives CASSLSPREGTQYF.